Detailed here is one TCR beta chain. Its target is unknown. Germline loops: CDR1 MGHRA, CDR2 YSYEKL. Trimming at V came to 3 bases and at J to 6 bases, leaving 9 bases not matched to a gene. The CDR3 has 17 residues. Expressed TCRB transcripts were sequenced after all isolated RNA was converted to cDNA. Only in-frame clones appear in the TCRdb table, and some are missing; sequencing was by immunoSEQ multiplex PCR. The sample holds hundreds of thousands of clones; 30% are singletons and the top ten take 0.05% to 0.07%. The sample belongs to a study of beta chain features in type 1 diabetes. Whole-study results and caveats: PCR might favor shorter templates, but any such skew would affect patients and controls equally.

V usage is TRBV4-1 and J usage is TRBJ1-5; 12 bases agree with TRBD1. The clonotype comes from a man aged 18-30 years in good health. The sample consisted of naive CD4+ T cells from blood. As DNA, the CDR3 is TGCGCCAGCAGCCACCCGGGACAGGGGGCTCGGGGTCAGCCCCAGCATTTT. Translating gives CASSHPGQGARGQPQHF.